This T cell receptor (beta chain) was recovered during a study of CD8 T cells in Susac syndrome. The CDR3 length is 18 residues. Germline V CDR1 and CDR2: MNHEY, SMNVEV (reference sequence). Trimming removed 3 bases from V and 3 bases from J; junction bases left unmatched: 14. RNA amounts of roughly 0.5 to 1 ug underwent reverse transcription with random hexamers. MiXCR, applied by TCRdb to the immunoSEQ multiplex PCR reads, yields one record per CDR3 protein. The table includes approximately 90,000 distinct CDR3 sequences, approximately 92% detected once. This clonotype originated in a human donor in good health. The sequencing input was CD8+ T cells from PBMCs. The V and J genes are TRBV27 and TRBJ1-1; 9 bases align to TRBD1. The CDR3, as DNA: TGTGCCAGCAGTTTTAAGATCACAGGGGGCTATGGGGACACTGAAGCTTTCTTT. Translation gives CASSFKITGGYGDTEAFF.